This T cell receptor (beta chain) emerged from a study of shared clonotypes between healthy human individuals. Across the study: The donor group consisted of a couple of women and three men, aged 18 to 49. Study-level findings and limits: Sharing across a few donors was seen in 4.5% to 6.5% of naive CD4 clonotypes.

CDR1 is GTSNPN and CDR2 is SVGIG in the germline V gene (reference sequence). The ends were cut back, 8 bases at V and 0 bases at J, with 11 bases in the middle. The CDR3 is 12 amino acids. Sequencing was at deep level. Every subset had its genomic DNA shared out evenly among several immunoSEQ plates. Sequencing used immunoSEQ multiplex PCR; TCRdb keeps in-frame clones, though not all of them. The sample has about 2.4 million clones, approximately 94% seen once; the top ten hold 0.36%. As for this clone: What it binds is unknown.

Sequenced sample: naive CD4+ T cells from PBMCs. Subset defined: CD45RA+ positively selected. The chain carries TRBV30 and TRBJ2-7; the D gene is possibly TRBD1 (6 bases). This clonotype was obtained from a man younger than 35 in good health. Some clones in this sample may be carry-over from other donors' samples. DNA for the CDR3: TGTGCCCGTGGGGGCAGCTCCTACGAGCAGTACTTC. Protein product: CARGGSSYEQYF.